The sequence of this TCR beta chain was determined in a study of T cell responses to AZD1222 COVID-19 vaccine. Profiled with immunoSEQ multiplex PCR; TCRdb holds only in-frame clones, not every one. The sample consists of about 130,000 clones, over 75% of them appearing once. The origin of this receptor is an adult in good health. Sequenced material: peripheral blood, taken on day 0 of AZD1222 vaccination.

The CDR3 DNA sequence: TGTGCCAGCAGACTCCAGCTAGCGGGCCCCTCTGGGGCCAACGTCCTGACTTTC. It is translated as CASRLQLAGPSGANVLTF. This sequence joins TRBV28 and TRBJ2-6; 8 nucleotides agree with TRBD2. Germline loops: CDR1 MDHEN, CDR2 SYDVKM. The CDR3 contains 18 residues. V lost 6 bases to trimming and J lost 0 bases; unmatched junction nucleotides: 10.